Listed below are T cell receptor beta chains from one sample, sequenced in a study of T-cell memory formation after mild COVID-19. A single record per CDR3 protein comes from TCRdb applying MiXCR to the 5' RACE reads. The sample lists approximately 170,000 distinct CDR3 sequences; 13% were seen once. Sequencing was performed on PBMCs or a T cell subset sorted from them (not recorded which). All receptors derive from a man aged 18-30 years who had mild COVID-19 (a few samples of this study predate the infection). Cell type and time point are not known. CDR3s include the opening cysteine and the closing phenylalanine or tryptophan. Each record gives: clone size, V gene, J gene, D gene, CDR3 protein, CDR3 DNA. A D gene is named only where the DNA matches it firmly. Not every row has a clone size; where given, it reads once, few, many or a size class.

few	TRBV14	TRBJ1-2	.	CASSPAPGGYGYTF	TGTGCCAGCAGCCCAGCCCCGGGGGGCTATGGCTACACCTTC
few	TRBV6-2/TRBV6-3	TRBJ1-2	TRBD1	CASSSNRGRSYGYTF	TGTGCCAGCAGTTCCAACAGGGGGCGAAGCTATGGCTACACCTTC
.	TRBV11-2	TRBJ1-6	.	CASSLASRVHSPLHF	TGTGCCAGCAGCTTAGCGTCCAGGGTGCATTCACCCCTCCACTTT
few	TRBV5-1	TRBJ2-3	TRBD2	CASATGLAGTTDTQYF	TGCGCCAGCGCTACCGGACTAGCGGGGACCACAGATACGCAGTATTTT
few	TRBV12-3/TRBV12-4	TRBJ2-3	.	CASSSPALSTDTQYF	TGTGCCAGCAGTTCCCCCGCGCTCAGCACAGATACGCAGTATTTT
few	TRBV18	TRBJ1-5	.	CASSPVAGSDQPQHF	TGTGCCAGCTCACCAGTTGCAGGCTCGGATCAGCCCCAGCATTTT
.	TRBV2	TRBJ1-5	.	CASSELLGNLRENQPQHF	TGTGCCAGCAGTGAACTTCTGGGGAACCTCCGGGAGAATCAGCCCCAGCATTTT
.	TRBV10-3	TRBJ2-5	.	CAISESGGQETQYF	TGTGCCATCAGTGAGTCTGGGGGCCAAGAGACCCAGTACTTC
few	TRBV5-1	TRBJ2-3	.	CASSFMETDTQYF	TGCGCCAGCAGCTTCATGGAGACAGATACGCAGTATTTT
.	TRBV29-1	TRBJ2-4	.	CSVVSQGGVRNIQYF	TGCAGCGTTGTCTCCCAGGGTGGCGTAAGGAACATTCAGTACTTC
.	TRBV9	TRBJ1-6	TRBD1	CASSPTGTGVSPLHF	TGTGCCAGCAGCCCTACCGGGACAGGGGTCTCACCCCTCCACTTT
.	TRBV7-9	TRBJ1-1	.	CASSSPTGARTEAFF	TGTGCCAGCAGCTCACCCACGGGGGCTAGGACTGAAGCTTTCTTT
.	TRBV5-1	TRBJ1-1	.	CASSLIQSNTEAFF	TGCGCCAGCAGCTTGATACAGTCGAACACTGAAGCTTTCTTT
.	TRBV5-6	TRBJ1-2	TRBD1	CASTNYRGKGYGYTF	TGTGCCAGCACCAACTACAGGGGGAAGGGCTATGGCTACACCTTC
few	TRBV20-1	TRBJ1-5	TRBD1	CSASPATGKTHQPQHF	TGCAGTGCTAGCCCTGCGACAGGGAAGACGCACCAGCCCCAGCATTTT
.	TRBV2	TRBJ1-4	.	CASKVASLIEKLFF	TGTGCCAGCAAGGTCGCTAGCCTTATTGAAAAACTGTTTTTT
.	TRBV3-1	TRBJ1-2	.	CASSQTMGYTF	TGTGCCAGCAGCCAAACGATGGGCTACACCTTC
.	TRBV5-6	TRBJ2-6	.	CASSLAPVPVLTF	TGTGCCAGCAGCTTGGCTCCTGTACCCGTCCTGACTTTC
.	TRBV5-1	TRBJ2-2	.	CASSLELNTGELFF	TGCGCCAGCAGCTTGGAACTAAATACCGGGGAGCTGTTTTTT
few	TRBV4-1	TRBJ1-1	.	CASSRTSNTEAFF	TGCGCCAGCAGCCGGACATCGAACACTGAAGCTTTCTTT
.	TRBV18	TRBJ1-5	.	CASSPLENQPQHF	TGTGCCAGCTCACCCCTGGAGAATCAGCCCCAGCATTTT
.	TRBV28	TRBJ2-2	.	CASGVGWELFF	TGTGCCAGCGGCGTGGGGTGGGAGCTGTTTTTT
.	TRBV6-5	TRBJ2-1	TRBD1	CASTRKPGQAFEQFF	TGTGCCAGCACGCGGAAGCCGGGACAGGCCTTCGAGCAGTTCTTC
once	TRBV12-3/TRBV12-4	TRBJ2-1	TRBD2	CASRRVQRGVNVYNEQFF	TGTGCCAGCAGACGGGTCCAGCGGGGGGTTAATGTCTACAATGAGCAGTTCTTC
.	TRBV4-3	TRBJ2-5	.	CASSQDRVKTQYF	TGCGCCAGCAGCCAAGATCGGGTAAAGACCCAGTACTTC
.	TRBV29-1	TRBJ1-1	.	CSVTRLNTEAFF	TGCAGCGTAACCCGTTTGAACACTGAAGCTTTCTTT
.	TRBV15	TRBJ2-5	.	CATSKGGTEETQYF	TGTGCCACCAGCAAGGGAGGGACAGAAGAGACCCAGTACTTC
few	TRBV7-2	TRBJ1-4	.	CASSLDSAFGEKLFF	TGTGCCAGCAGCTTGGATTCTGCGTTCGGTGAAAAACTGTTTTTT
few	TRBV7-2	TRBJ2-3	TRBD2	CASSKREASTDTQYF	TGTGCCAGCAGCAAGCGGGAGGCTAGCACAGATACGCAGTATTTT
few	TRBV4-2	TRBJ2-1	.	CASSQDRWEQFF	TGTGCCAGCAGCCAAGATAGGTGGGAGCAGTTCTTC
.	TRBV3-1	TRBJ1-1	.	CASSQGFWDTEAFF	TGTGCCAGCAGCCAAGGCTTCTGGGACACTGAAGCTTTCTTT
few	TRBV20-1	TRBJ2-1	.	CIGVSSYNEQFF	TGCATAGGGGTGAGCTCCTACAATGAGCAGTTCTTC
few	TRBV2	TRBJ1-1	.	CASIRAMPGAFF	TGTGCCTCGATCCGAGCGATGCCAGGAGCTTTCTTT
few	TRBV5-1	TRBJ2-6	.	CASSHSGANVLTF	TGCGCCAGCAGCCACTCTGGGGCCAACGTCCTGACTTTC
.	TRBV10-3	TRBJ2-5	TRBD1	CATYNLPGGWETQYF	TGTGCCACGTACAACCTCCCAGGGGGTTGGGAGACCCAGTACTTC
.	TRBV7-9	TRBJ2-3	TRBD1	CASSLGDRGGTQYF	TGTGCCAGCAGCTTAGGAGACAGGGGAGGTACGCAGTATTTT
.	TRBV12-3/TRBV12-4	TRBJ2-3	TRBD2	CASGGLAGGPSTDTQYF	TGTGCCAGCGGTGGGCTAGCGGGGGGGCCAAGCACAGATACGCAGTATTTT
.	TRBV2	TRBJ2-7	.	CASSVGYEQYF	TGTGCCAGCAGTGTTGGTTACGAGCAGTACTTC
.	TRBV4-2	TRBJ2-1	TRBD2	CASSPLPGGYANEQFF	TGTGCCAGCAGCCCCCTCCCGGGGGGATACGCGAATGAGCAGTTCTTC
.	TRBV29-1	TRBJ2-7	.	CSVGRQDGYEQYF	TGCAGCGTAGGTCGGCAGGATGGCTACGAGCAGTACTTC
.	TRBV6-5	TRBJ2-2	.	CASSYSEGWTGELFF	TGTGCCAGCAGTTACTCGGAGGGGTGGACCGGGGAGCTGTTTTTT
.	TRBV7-8	TRBJ1-1	.	CASSLRSGGQTAFF	TGTGCCAGCAGCTTAAGGTCCGGTGGACAGACGGCTTTCTTT
few	TRBV4-1	TRBJ1-1	.	CASKNILALPEAFF	TGCGCCAGCAAAAACATATTGGCCCTACCTGAAGCTTTCTTT
few	TRBV20-1	TRBJ1-2	.	CSAILRTVANYGYTF	TGCAGTGCTATCCTCCGGACCGTTGCTAACTATGGCTACACCTTC
few	TRBV6-6	TRBJ2-1	.	CASNSRGLTWHEQFF	TGTGCCAGCAACTCCCGGGGACTGACATGGCATGAGCAGTTCTTC
many	TRBV18	TRBJ2-1	.	CASSQSTSGNEQFF	TGTGCCAGCTCACAATCGACTTCCGGGAATGAGCAGTTCTTC
.	TRBV5-1	TRBJ2-7	TRBD1	CASSLTDRSYEQYF	TGCGCCAGCAGCTTAACGGACAGGAGCTACGAGCAGTACTTC
.	TRBV2	TRBJ2-1	TRBD2	CATARDYRGEQFF	TGTGCCACAGCCCGGGACTACCGGGGTGAGCAGTTCTTC
.	TRBV12-3/TRBV12-4	TRBJ2-2	TRBD2	CASSWGGNTGELFF	TGTGCCAGCAGTTGGGGGGGGAACACCGGGGAGCTGTTTTTT